This is a list of T cell receptor beta chains from one sample in a study of blood T cell repertoires in COVID-19. Measured with immunoSEQ multiplex PCR; TCRdb has only the in-frame clones, and not every one. The table includes 200,000 or so clones, 75% to 90% detected once. Sequencing was performed on peripheral blood. The origin of the receptors is a man in his fifties or sixties who had recovered from COVID-19. CDR3s include the opening cysteine and the closing phenylalanine or tryptophan. A D gene is named only where the DNA matches it firmly. The listing skips clone size in some rows; elsewhere it reads once, few, many or a size class.

CDR3aa	CDR3nt	abundance	v_gene	j_gene	d_gene
CASSQGLAQETQYF	TGCGCCAGCAGCCAAGGACTAGCGCAAGAGACCCAGTACTTC	.	TRBV4-1	TRBJ2-5	TRBD2
CASSLESGSEGYTF	TGTGCCAGCAGCTTAGAGAGCGGGTCGGAGGGCTACACCTTC	once	TRBV7-2	TRBJ1-2	.
CASRHPSGTGASPLHF	TGTGCCAGCAGGCACCCCTCGGGGACAGGGGCTTCACCCCTCCACTTT	.	TRBV3-1/TRBV3-2	TRBJ1-6	TRBD1
CASSYINRGGTEAFF	TGTGCCAGCAGTTATATCAACAGGGGTGGGACTGAAGCTTTCTTT	once	TRBV6-5	TRBJ1-1	TRBD1
CASSRGLAGESGTQYF	TGTGCCAGCAGCCGGGGACTAGCGGGAGAGAGCGGTACGCAGTATTTT	once	TRBV3-1/TRBV3-2	TRBJ2-3	TRBD2
CASSLVSGPEAFF	TGTGCCAGCAGCTTGGTTTCAGGTCCTGAAGCTTTCTTT	.	TRBV5-4	TRBJ1-1	.
CASRSLAGVSYEQYF	TGTGCCAGTAGGTCTCTAGCGGGAGTCTCCTACGAGCAGTACTTC	.	TRBV19	TRBJ2-7	TRBD2
CASSFREAGTYNEQFF	TGCGCCAGCAGCTTCCGGGAAGCGGGGACCTACAATGAGCAGTTCTTC	.	TRBV5-1	TRBJ2-1	TRBD2
CASSLGWLAGGKGTQYF	TGTGCCAGCAGCTTAGGCTGGCTAGCGGGGGGGAAGGGTACGCAGTATTTT	.	TRBV11-2	TRBJ2-3	TRBD2
CASSNGVWQPQHF	TGTGCCAGTAGTAACGGAGTTTGGCAGCCCCAGCATTTT	.	TRBV19	TRBJ1-5	.
CASREGRGGGQPQHF	TGTGCCAGCAGGGAAGGTCGAGGGGGCGGACAGCCCCAGCATTTT	.	TRBV2	TRBJ1-5	TRBD1
CAIRTSGTNEQFF	TGTGCCATCAGGACTAGCGGGACCAATGAGCAGTTCTTC	.	TRBV10-3	TRBJ2-1	TRBD2
CASGLPDRIGVHGYTF	TGTGCTAGTGGTTTACCCGACAGGATCGGTGTTCACGGCTACACCTTC	.	TRBV12-5	TRBJ1-2	.
CASKLAPNQPQHF	TGTGCCAGCAAACTCGCCCCCAACCAGCCCCAGCATTTT	.	TRBV6-5	TRBJ1-5	.
CASSFTVAGGPGELFF	TGTGCCAGCAGTTTTACGGTAGCGGGGGGCCCCGGGGAGCTGTTTTTT	.	TRBV27	TRBJ2-2	TRBD2
CASSPRDRGVTHNEQFF	TGTGCCAGTAGTCCAAGAGACAGGGGCGTTACCCACAATGAGCAGTTCTTC	.	TRBV19	TRBJ2-1	TRBD1
CASSGLGQGASYEQYF	TGTGCCAGCAGCGGTCTGGGACAGGGGGCCTCCTACGAGCAGTACTTC	.	TRBV9	TRBJ2-7	TRBD1
CASSTGGGTEAFF	TGTGCCAGCAGTACAGGGGGAGGCACTGAAGCTTTCTTT	.	TRBV12-3/TRBV12-4	TRBJ1-1	TRBD1
CASSNRGLAGRETQYF	TGTGCCAGCAGCAACAGGGGACTAGCGGGGCGAGAGACCCAGTACTTC	.	TRBV13	TRBJ2-5	TRBD2
CASSLKGGTHSGNTIYF	TGTGCCAGCAGCTTAAAAGGAGGGACCCACTCTGGAAACACCATATATTTT	.	TRBV7-9	TRBJ1-3	.
CASSPHGLRNEQYF	TGTGCCAGCAGCCCCCACGGACTCAGGAACGAGCAGTACTTC	.	TRBV2	TRBJ2-7	.
CASSFLSSGGYEQYF	TGTGCCAGCAGCTTTCTGTCTAGCGGGGGGTACGAGCAGTACTTC	.	TRBV7-9	TRBJ2-7	TRBD2
CASYKGGDYGYTF	TGTGCCAGTTATAAAGGGGGCGACTATGGCTACACCTTC	.	TRBV19	TRBJ1-2	TRBD1
CASSRVGTEQETQYF	TGTGCCAGCAGCCGCGTAGGGACAGAACAAGAGACCCAGTACTTC	.	TRBV2	TRBJ2-5	TRBD1
CASSLDRRATNEKLFF	TGCGCCAGCAGCCTCGACAGGCGTGCAACTAATGAAAAACTGTTTTTT	.	TRBV5-1	TRBJ1-4	.
CASSFGDRAGGYTF	TGCGCCAGCAGCTTCGGCGACAGGGCGGGGGGCTACACCTTC	.	TRBV5-1	TRBJ1-2	TRBD1
CASSYMTGSGNEKLFF	TGTGCCAGCAGCTATATGACAGGGTCAGGAAATGAAAAACTGTTTTTT	.	TRBV5-6	TRBJ1-4	TRBD1
CASSLGGTAANEKLFF	TGCGCCAGCAGCTTGGGGGGGACTGCCGCGAATGAAAAACTGTTTTTT	.	TRBV5-1	TRBJ1-4	.